The rows below give T cell receptor beta chains drawn from one sample of a study of blood T cell repertoires in COVID-19. Sequenced by immunoSEQ multiplex PCR; TCRdb stores in-frame clones only, minus some. The repertoire includes 110,000 to 150,000 clones, 65% to 85% of them detected once, and under 10% sits in the top ten. Sequences were obtained from peripheral blood. Source of these receptors: a man in his fifties or sixties with active or convalescent COVID-19. Each CDR3 is given with its conserved first and last residue. A D gene is named only where the DNA matches it firmly. Size values are once, few and many counts, or a class for expanded clones, and some rows have none.

>.|TRBJ2-3|once|TRBV30
TGTGCCTGGAGTAGTTCTCCCGGGGTAGGTGGCACAGATACGCAGTATTTT
CAWSSSPGVGGTDTQYF
>.|TRBJ1-5|once|TRBV2
TGTGCCAGCAGTTGGACAGCTTTCAATCAGCCCCAGCATTTT
CASSWTAFNQPQHF
>TRBD1|TRBJ1-2|once|TRBV5-6
TGTGCCAGCAGCTCTATCGGGACAGGGTCCTATGGCTACACCTTC
CASSSIGTGSYGYTF
>.|TRBJ2-7|.|TRBV2
TGTGCCAGCAACGAGGACTTCTCCTACGAGCAGTACTTC
CASNEDFSYEQYF
>TRBD2|TRBJ2-1|.|TRBV4-1
TGCGCCAGCAGCCAACTAGCGGCTTACAATGAGCAGTTCTTC
CASSQLAAYNEQFF
>.|TRBJ2-5|.|TRBV11-3
TGTGCCAGCAGCTTCGGAGGGGCCACCCAAGAGACCCAGTACTTC
CASSFGGATQETQYF
>.|TRBJ1-2|.|TRBV27
TGTGCCAGCAGTTTGATAGGGGAACATGGCTACACCTTC
CASSLIGEHGYTF
>TRBD1|TRBJ2-2|.|TRBV19
TGTGCCAGTAGTATACAGGGGGCAGACACCGGGGAGCTGTTTTTT
CASSIQGADTGELFF
>.|TRBJ2-7|.|TRBV7-2
TGTGCCAGCAGCTCCACTTTAAGCTCCTACGAGCAGTACTTC
CASSSTLSSYEQYF
>.|TRBJ1-6|.|TRBV18
TGTGCCAGCTCACTTACGGGGTCACCCCTCCACTTT
CASSLTGSPLHF
>TRBD2|TRBJ2-7|.|TRBV27
TGTGCCAGCAGTTTCGGGACTAGCGGTATCGAGCAGTACTTC
CASSFGTSGIEQYF
>.|TRBJ1-5|.|TRBV19
TGTGCCAGTAGTTGGAATAGGGACACGAATCAGCCCCAGCATTTT
CASSWNRDTNQPQHF
>.|TRBJ2-3|.|TRBV27
TGTGCCAGCAGTTGGCAGGGGTTCACAGATACGCAGTATTTT
CASSWQGFTDTQYF
>TRBD1|TRBJ1-5|.|TRBV2
TGTGCCAGCAGTCCAGTGCAGGGGGCATATCAGCCCCAGCATTTT
CASSPVQGAYQPQHF
>TRBD1|TRBJ1-1|.|TRBV3-1/TRBV3-2
TGTGCCAGCGCTTCGACAGGGGCGTCCACTGAAGCTTTCTTT
CASASTGASTEAFF
>.|TRBJ1-5|few|TRBV12-2
TGTGCAAGTCGCTTTCCGGGACAGTCCAATCAGCCCCAGCATTTT
CASRFPGQSNQPQHF
>.|TRBJ2-3|few|TRBV7-3
TGTGCCAGCAGCTCCGACCCCAGGGGTACGCAGTATTTT
CASSSDPRGTQYF
>TRBD2|TRBJ2-1|few|TRBV10-1
TGCGCCAGCAGTGATGAGCGGGAGACGAAAAATGAGCAGTTCTTC
CASSDERETKNEQFF
>.|TRBJ1-6|.|TRBV5-1
TGCGCCAGCAGCTTGGACGGGGATAAGGATAATTCACCCCTCCACTTT
CASSLDGDKDNSPLHF
>.|TRBJ2-1|.|TRBV28
TGTGCCAGCAGACCGCGAGCGAGGAGCTCCTACAATGAGCAGTTCTTC
CASRPRARSSYNEQFF
>.|TRBJ2-5|.|TRBV4-1
TGCGCCAGCAGCCAAGATCAAGCGAGCGGCCAAGAGACCCAGTACTTC
CASSQDQASGQETQYF
>TRBD2|TRBJ2-5|.|TRBV20-1
TGCAGTGCTAGTCGGACTAGCGGGAGTGGGGAGACCCAGTACTTC
CSASRTSGSGETQYF
>TRBD1|TRBJ1-1|few|TRBV7-9
TGTGCCAGCAGCCCGGGACAGGTGAACACTGAAGCTTTCTTT
CASSPGQVNTEAFF
>TRBD1|TRBJ1-1|.|TRBV19
TGTGCCAGTAGAACGGACAGGTCCTCGAACACTGAAGCTTTCTTT
CASRTDRSSNTEAFF
>TRBD2|TRBJ2-1|.|TRBV3-1/TRBV3-2
TGTGCCAGCAGCCAAACTAGCGTTCTGGGGAATGAGCAGTTCTTC
CASSQTSVLGNEQFF
>.|TRBJ1-2|.|TRBV19
TGTGCCAGTAGTATGTACAGCTCGAACTATGGCTACACCTTC
CASSMYSSNYGYTF
>TRBD2|TRBJ2-5|.|TRBV3-1/TRBV3-2
TGTGCCAGCAGCCCGGGGGGACTAGCGGGAGACCAAGAGACCCAGTACTTC
CASSPGGLAGDQETQYF
>TRBD2|TRBJ2-7|.|TRBV4-2
TGTGCCAGCAGCCAAGATTGGATCGCTAGCGGGGACGAGCAGTACTTC
CASSQDWIASGDEQYF
>.|TRBJ1-4|.|TRBV5-6
TGTGCCAGCAGTAGGGCCGAGGGAGGGACACCTAATGAAAAACTGTTTTTT
CASSRAEGGTPNEKLFF